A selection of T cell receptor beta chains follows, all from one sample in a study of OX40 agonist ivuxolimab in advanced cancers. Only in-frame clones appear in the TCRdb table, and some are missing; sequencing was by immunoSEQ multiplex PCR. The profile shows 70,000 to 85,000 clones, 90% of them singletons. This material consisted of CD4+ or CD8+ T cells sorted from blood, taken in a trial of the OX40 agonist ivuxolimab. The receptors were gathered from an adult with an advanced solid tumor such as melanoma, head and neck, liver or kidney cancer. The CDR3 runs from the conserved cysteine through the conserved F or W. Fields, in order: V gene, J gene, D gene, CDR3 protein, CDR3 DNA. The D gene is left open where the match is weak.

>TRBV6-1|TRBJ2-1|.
CASRRGGRNEQFF
TGTGCCAGCAGGCGGGGAGGACGCAATGAGCAGTTCTTC
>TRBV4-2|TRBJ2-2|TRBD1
CVSSQEGGQPRELFF
TGTGTCAGCAGCCAAGAAGGGGGCCAGCCTAGGGAGCTGTTTTTT
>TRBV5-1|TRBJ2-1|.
CASSSADAAYNEQFF
TGCGCCAGCAGCTCTGCGGACGCCGCCTACAATGAGCAGTTCTTC
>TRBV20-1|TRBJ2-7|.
CSASRDYEQYF
TGCAGTGCTTCCCGGGACTACGAGCAGTACTTC
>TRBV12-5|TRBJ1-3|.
CASGLENPGYF
TGTGCTAGTGGTTTGGAAAACCCAGGATATTTT
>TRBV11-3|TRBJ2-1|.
CASSSGGSYNEQFF
TGTGCCAGCAGCTCGGGCGGCTCCTACAATGAGCAGTTCTTC
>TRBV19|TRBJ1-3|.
CAISGSSGNTIYF
TGTGCCATATCAGGATCCTCTGGAAACACCATATATTTT
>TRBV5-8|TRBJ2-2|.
CASSPNPRATGELFF
TGTGCCAGCAGCCCTAATCCCAGGGCCACCGGGGAGCTGTTTTTT
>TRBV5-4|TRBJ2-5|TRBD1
CASSWGQGARVAQYF
TGTGCCAGCAGCTGGGGACAGGGGGCGCGGGTGGCCCAGTACTTC
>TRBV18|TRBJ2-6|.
CASSPSTGANVLTF
TGTGCCAGCTCACCAAGTACTGGGGCCAACGTCCTGACTTTC
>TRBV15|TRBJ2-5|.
CATSSPLAQYQETQYF
TGTGCCACCAGCTCCCCACTAGCACAATACCAAGAGACCCAGTACTTC
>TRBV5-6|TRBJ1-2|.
CASSLVGDGYTF
TGTGCCAGCAGCTTGGTAGGGGATGGCTACACCTTC
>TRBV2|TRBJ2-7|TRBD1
CASSSTGVDLGEQYF
TGTGCCAGCAGTTCAACAGGGGTGGACCTCGGAGAGCAGTACTTC
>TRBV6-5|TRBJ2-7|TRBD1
CASSYSGQGVPYEQYF
TGTGCCAGCAGTTACTCCGGGCAGGGGGTCCCCTACGAGCAGTACTTC
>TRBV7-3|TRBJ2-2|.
CASSSSSGVKLNTGELFF
TGTGCCAGCAGTTCCAGCTCCGGGGTCAAACTAAACACCGGGGAGCTGTTTTTT
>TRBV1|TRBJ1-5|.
CTSSDVIQGAAQPQHF
TGCACCAGCAGTGATGTGATTCAGGGGGCCGCTCAGCCCCAGCATTTT
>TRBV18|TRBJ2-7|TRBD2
CASSPGREPYEQYF
TGTGCCAGCTCACCAGGGAGGGAACCCTACGAGCAGTACTTC